What follows describes a single T cell receptor beta chain. The data were taken from a study of T cell changes during pregnancy in multiple sclerosis. Sequencing was performed with immunoSEQ multiplex PCR; in TCRdb, only in-frame clones are kept and a portion is missing. The sample holds about 36,000 clones, 89% seen once. CDR3 length: 14 residues. Germline V gives CDR1 GTSNPN, CDR2 SVGIG (reference sequence). V lost 4 bases and J lost 3; bases outside the gene matches: 7. The TCR originated in a female donor with multiple sclerosis, enrolled in a pregnancy study. The chain employs TRBV30 and TRBJ1-1; 8 nucleotides match TRBD1. Sample: CD8+ T cells from peripheral blood mononuclear cells, taken in the third trimester of pregnancy. The CDR3 loop is CAWNQGQVDTEAFF. Here the CDR3 DNA reads TGTGCCTGGAACCAGGGACAGGTAGACACTGAAGCTTTCTTT.